This T cell receptor (beta chain) was identified during a study of T cell responses to AZD1222 COVID-19 vaccine. Overall study: The analysis combined second doses at about 4 or about 12 weeks.

Profiled with immunoSEQ multiplex PCR; TCRdb holds only in-frame clones, not every one. The data hold 130,000 or so clones, with about 90% observed a single time. From germline, CDR1 is GTSNPN and CDR2 SVGIG (reference sequence). The CDR3 has 14 residues. The sample consisted of peripheral blood, taken on day 0 of AZD1222 vaccination. The receptor was isolated from an adult in good health. The chain combines TRBV30 with TRBJ1-5, with unresolved D. DNA of the CDR3: TGTGCAGGGAACCCTATGGGCATTGGACAGCCCCAGCATTTT. It specifies CAGNPMGIGQPQHF.